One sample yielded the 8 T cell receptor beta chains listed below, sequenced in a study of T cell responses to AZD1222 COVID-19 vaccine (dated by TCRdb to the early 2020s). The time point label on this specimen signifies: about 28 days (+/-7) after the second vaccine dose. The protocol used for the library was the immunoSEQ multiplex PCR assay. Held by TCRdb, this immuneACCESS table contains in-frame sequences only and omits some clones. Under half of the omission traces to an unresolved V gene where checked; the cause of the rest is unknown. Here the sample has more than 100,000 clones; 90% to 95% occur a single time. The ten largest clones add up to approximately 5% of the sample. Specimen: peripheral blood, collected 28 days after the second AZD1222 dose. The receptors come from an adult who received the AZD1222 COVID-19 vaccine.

The CDR3 loop reads CASKAGQHNEKLFF. CDR3 coding DNA: TGTGCCAGCAAGGCGGGGCAACATAATGAAAAACTGTTTTTT. V gene TRBV21-1 combines with J gene TRBJ1-4. TRBV21-1 corresponds to a pseudogene. The CDR3 sequence is 14 residues long.

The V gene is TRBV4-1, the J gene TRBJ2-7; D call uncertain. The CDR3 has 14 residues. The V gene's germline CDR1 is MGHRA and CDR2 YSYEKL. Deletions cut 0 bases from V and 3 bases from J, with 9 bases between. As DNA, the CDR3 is TGCGCCAGCAGCCAAGATCAACAGAACTACGAGCAGTACTTC. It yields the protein CASSQDQQNYEQYF.

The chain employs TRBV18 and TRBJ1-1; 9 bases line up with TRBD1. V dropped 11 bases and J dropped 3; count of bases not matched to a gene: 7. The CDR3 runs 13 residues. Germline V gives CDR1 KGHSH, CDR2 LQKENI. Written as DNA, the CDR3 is TGTGCCTCGACAGGGGGGGCCGACACTGAAGCTTTCTTT. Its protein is CASTGGADTEAFF.

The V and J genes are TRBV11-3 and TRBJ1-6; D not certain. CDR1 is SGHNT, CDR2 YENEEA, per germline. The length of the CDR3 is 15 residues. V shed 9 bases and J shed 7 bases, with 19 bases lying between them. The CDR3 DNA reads TGTGCCAGGGAACTTCTAAGTGGGCTAAATTCACCCCTCCACTTT. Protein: CARELLSGLNSPLHF.

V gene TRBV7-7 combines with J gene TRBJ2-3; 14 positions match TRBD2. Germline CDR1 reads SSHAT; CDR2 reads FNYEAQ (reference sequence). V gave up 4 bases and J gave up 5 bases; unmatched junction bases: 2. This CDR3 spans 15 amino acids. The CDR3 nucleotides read TGTGCCAGCAGCTCAGGGACTAGCGGGAGAGATACGCAGTATTTT. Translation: CASSSGTSGRDTQYF.

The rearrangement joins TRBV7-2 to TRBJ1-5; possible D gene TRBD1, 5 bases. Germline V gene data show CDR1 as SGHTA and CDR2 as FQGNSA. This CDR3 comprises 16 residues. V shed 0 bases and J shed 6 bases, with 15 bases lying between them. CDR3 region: CASSLAGDLGSQPQHF. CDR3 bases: TGTGCCAGCAGCTTAGCCGGGGACCTAGGGTCTCAGCCCCAGCATTTT.

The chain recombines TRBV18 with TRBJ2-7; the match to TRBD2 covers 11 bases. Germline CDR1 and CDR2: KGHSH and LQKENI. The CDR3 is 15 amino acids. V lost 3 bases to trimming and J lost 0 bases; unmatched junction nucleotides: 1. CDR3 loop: CASSPTSGSSYEQYF. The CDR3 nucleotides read TGTGCCAGCTCACCCACTAGCGGGAGCTCCTACGAGCAGTACTTC.

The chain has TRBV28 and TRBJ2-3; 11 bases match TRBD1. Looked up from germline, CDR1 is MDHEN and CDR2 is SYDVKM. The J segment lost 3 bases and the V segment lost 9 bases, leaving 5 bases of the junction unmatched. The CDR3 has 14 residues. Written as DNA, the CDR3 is TGTGCCAGTCGGGGGACAGGGGGGACAGATACGCAGTATTTT. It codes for CASRGTGGTDTQYF.